This TCR beta chain comes out of a study of T cells in Graves' hyperthyroidism and ophthalmopathy. Study-level points and caveats: From stable hyperthyroidism, ophthalmopathy was set apart by a 13 V-J model. It was a median 6.5 months before onset that the model predicted ophthalmopathy.

The length of the CDR3 is 19 residues. Deletions cut 1 base from V and 3 bases from J, with 22 bases between. Germline CDR1 is LGHNA and CDR2 is YSLEER. Researchers took RNA transcripts and amplified the TCR beta CDR3 regions from them. The primer set for the first-round RT-PCR of the TCR CDR3 was HTBI. MiXCR was run by TCRdb on the multiplex PCR reads, yielding one entry per CDR3 protein. The sample includes hundreds of thousands of distinct CDR3 sequences, 14% of them seen just once. On this clonotype itself: Its matching antigen is unknown.

This sequence joins TRBV4-3 and TRBJ1-5, with D unclear. Sequenced input: blood. This clonotype originated in a woman aged 18 to 35 with Graves' hyperthyroidism. This CDR3 is CASSQVLVRNSFFNQPQHF. The CDR3 nucleotides read TGCGCCAGCAGCCAAGTTCTGGTACGCAATTCCTTCTTCAATCAGCCCCAGCATTTT.